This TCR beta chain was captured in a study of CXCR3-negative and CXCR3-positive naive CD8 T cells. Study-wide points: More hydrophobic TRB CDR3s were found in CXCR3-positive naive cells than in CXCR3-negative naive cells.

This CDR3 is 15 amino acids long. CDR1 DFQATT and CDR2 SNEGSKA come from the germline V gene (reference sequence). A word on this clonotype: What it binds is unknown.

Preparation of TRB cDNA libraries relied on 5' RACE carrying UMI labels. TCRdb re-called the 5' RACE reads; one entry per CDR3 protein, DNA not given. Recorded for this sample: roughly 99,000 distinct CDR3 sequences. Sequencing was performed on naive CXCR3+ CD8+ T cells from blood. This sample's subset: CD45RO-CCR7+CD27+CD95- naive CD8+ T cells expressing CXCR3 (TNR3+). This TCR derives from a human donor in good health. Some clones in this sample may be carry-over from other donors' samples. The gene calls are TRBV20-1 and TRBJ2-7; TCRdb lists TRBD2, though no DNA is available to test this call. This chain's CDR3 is CSASKGPKPSYEQYF.